This passage covers 18 T cell receptor beta chains from one sample sequenced in a study of TIL therapy for anti-PD-1-resistant metastatic lung cancer. Sequencing used immunoSEQ v3. Profiling relied on immunoSEQ multiplex PCR, and the TCRdb table lists in-frame clones only, not all of them. The sample includes more than 15,000 clones, about four fifths of them seen just once. Time point here: pre-treatment sample, taken before nivolumab and TIL therapy. Sequencing was performed on blood, taken at baseline. The receptor set was obtained from a person aged 25-80 years with non-small cell lung cancer.

This clone was detected only a few times. The chain combines TRBV7-8 with TRBJ2-7; a possible D gene is TRBD2 (6 bases). CDR3 size: 14 residues. Germline V gene data show CDR1 as SGHVS and CDR2 as FQNEAQ. With 7 bases removed from V and 2 bases from J, the gap between germline ends came to 15 bases. The DNA for the CDR3 is TGTGCCAGCACCCACCGGGACTTACCCTACGAGCAGTACTTC. This encodes CASTHRDLPYEQYF.

This clone was seen only a few times. This chain joins TRBV5-1 and TRBJ2-7; TRBD1 or TRBD2 may be the D gene (5 bases each). The ends were cut back, 4 bases at V and 2 bases at J, with 13 bases in the middle. Germline assignment: CDR1 SGHRS and CDR2 YFSETQ. The CDR3 sequence is 14 residues long. This CDR3 is CASSDGDGTYEQYF. CDR3 DNA: TGCGCCAGCAGCGACGGGGACGGAACCTACGAGCAGTACTTC.

V is TRBV11-3 and J is TRBJ2-1, with D tentatively TRBD1 or TRBD2 (5 bases each). Germline CDR1 reads SGHNT; CDR2 reads YENEEA. The germline V and J ends were trimmed by 5 bases and 10 bases, with 15 bases remaining between them. The CDR3 length is 13 residues. The CDR3 DNA sequence: TGTGCCAGCAGCGGGGGACGTGGAGGAGAGCAGTTCTTC. Translation: CASSGGRGGEQFF.

The V and J genes are TRBV11-2 and TRBJ2-7, with D perhaps TRBD1 or TRBD2 (6 bases each). The CDR3 contains 17 residues. V lost 0 bases, J lost 3 bases, and 18 bases lay in between. The germline V gene encodes CDR1 SGHAT and CDR2 FQNNGV. CDR3 nucleotide sequence: TGTGCCAGCAGCTTAGATCTGGGGTGGGGGGCAGTCTACGAGCAGTACTTC. Its protein product is CASSLDLGWGAVYEQYF.

The V and J genes are TRBV2 and TRBJ2-1; D uncertain. Trimming cost V 6 bases and J 0 bases, with 9 bases left between them. CDR3 length equals 14 residues. Germline CDR1 and CDR2: SNHLY and FYNNEI. The CDR3 protein is CASSRPSSYNEQFF. The CDR3 nucleotides are TGTGCCAGCAGCCGGCCGAGCTCCTACAATGAGCAGTTCTTC.

The CDR3 is CAGGGGKSYEQYF. The CDR3 DNA follows: TGTGCCGGCGGTGGAGGAAAGTCCTACGAGCAGTACTTC. The chain joins TRBV6-6 to TRBJ2-7, with TRBD2 as a possible D gene (5 bases). V gave up 11 bases and J gave up 1 base, with 15 bases separating them. Per the germline V gene, CDR1 is MNHNY and CDR2 is SVGAGI (reference sequence). The CDR3 covers 13 residues.

This rearrangement joins TRBV7-2 to TRBJ1-6; the D gene is possibly TRBD1 (5 bases). The V gene's germline CDR1 is SGHTA and CDR2 FQGNSA. Trimming pared 4 bases from V and 7 bases from J, leaving 17 bases between. The CDR3 runs 16 residues. The CDR3 spells CASSYVVDKKNSPLHF. The CDR3 nucleotides are TGTGCCAGCAGCTACGTTGTGGACAAAAAGAATTCACCCCTCCACTTT. Drawing the rest from reference TRBV7-2 and TRBJ1-6, the complete variable domain is GAGVSQSPSNKVTEKGKDVELRCDPISGHTALYWYRQSLGQGLEFLIYFQGNSAPDKSGLPSDRFSAERTGGSVSTLTIQRTQQEDSAVYLCASSYVVDKKNSPLHFGNGTRLTVT.

The genes are TRBV28 and TRBJ2-7; D tentatively fits TRBD1 or TRBD2 (5 bases each). Germline V gene data show CDR1 as MDHEN and CDR2 as SYDVKM. The V and J ends lost 10 bases and 3 bases respectively, with 16 bases between them. The CDR3 has 13 residues. This CDR3 reads CATRGEPYYEQYF. CDR3 DNA: TGTGCCACCAGAGGGGAACCCTACTACGAGCAGTACTTC.

This clone was seen just once. This chain uses TRBV5-8 with TRBJ1-5; D is possibly TRBD1 (5 bases). The CDR3 has 16 amino acids. Germline-derived CDR1 and CDR2 are SGHTS and YDEGEE. With 0 bases removed from V and 6 bases from J, the gap between germline ends came to 16 bases. CDR3 coding DNA: TGTGCCAGCAGCTTGGACCCCCAGGGAGGCCGTCAGCCCCAGCATTTT. The encoded protein is CASSLDPQGGRQPQHF. Using reference TRBV5-8 and TRBJ1-5 for the parts outside the CDR3, the full variable domain is EAGVTQSPTHLIKTRGQQATLRCSPISGHTSVYWYQQALGLGLQFLLWYDEGEERNRGNFPPRFSGRQFPNYSSELNVNALELEDSALYLCASSLDPQGGRQPQHFGDGTRLSIL.

This clone was counted a few times. The chain combines TRBV7-9 with TRBJ1-1; TRBD1 matches at 8 bases. V shed 3 bases and J 5 bases; nucleotides not matched to a gene: 8. The germline V gene has CDR1 SEHNR and CDR2 FQNEAQ (reference sequence). The CDR3 has 15 residues. The CDR3 sequence is CASSFETGGRTEAFF. The DNA for the CDR3 is TGTGCCAGCAGCTTCGAAACAGGGGGTCGGACTGAAGCTTTCTTT.

V is TRBV7-8 and J is TRBJ2-7, with a tentative D call TRBD1 (6 bases). In germline, CDR1 is SGHVS, CDR2 FQNEAQ. V lost 4 bases, J lost 2 bases, and 9 bases lay in between. The CDR3 has 13 residues. The CDR3 sequence: CASSSTGPYEQYF. The CDR3 coding sequence is TGTGCCAGCAGCTCGACAGGACCCTACGAGCAGTACTTC.

This chain connects TRBV28 to TRBJ2-5; perhaps TRBD1 as D (5 bases). This CDR3 has 15 residues. Germline V lookup: CDR1 MDHEN, CDR2 SYDVKM. Trimming pared 8 bases from V and 5 bases from J, leaving 21 bases between. The CDR3 sequence: CASAGASSLRETQYF. The CDR3, as DNA: TGTGCCAGCGCTGGGGCATCATCACTTCGGGAGACCCAGTACTTC.

V usage is TRBV2 and J usage is TRBJ2-3; 7 positions agree with TRBD1. The CDR3 length is 15 residues. The junction had 8 bases not matched to a gene; V was cut back by 6 bases and J by 2 bases. Germline V CDR1 and CDR2: SNHLY, FYNNEI. CDR3 nucleotide sequence: TGTGCCAGCAGGCCCGACAGGGCCCTCACAGATACGCAGTATTTT. This gives the protein CASRPDRALTDTQYF.

This clone was detected a few times. The chain carries TRBV6-1 and TRBJ2-7; D is ambiguous. Per the germline V gene, CDR1 is MNHNS and CDR2 is SASEGT. The length of the CDR3 is 11 residues. The V end was cut by 8 bases, the J end by 3 bases, with 8 bases between. The CDR3 coding sequence is TGTGCCAGCCGGTGGTACTACGAGCAGTACTTC. It codes for CASRWYYEQYF.

The genes are TRBV7-9 and TRBJ2-3; D gene ambiguous. Germline V gene sequence: CDR1 SEHNR, CDR2 FQNEAQ (reference sequence). The CDR3 has 14 amino acids. The V end lost 5 bases, the J end lost 5 bases, and 14 bases lay between the germline ends. This chain's CDR3 is CASSLKGIGDTQYF. The CDR3 nucleotides are TGTGCCAGCAGCCTGAAGGGTATAGGAGATACGCAGTATTTT.

The chain employs TRBV28 and TRBJ1-5; possible D gene TRBD1, 5 bases. Germline values: CDR1 MDHEN, CDR2 SYDVKM. CDR3 length: 15 residues. The V end was cut by 5 bases, the J end by 0 bases, with 11 bases between. CDR3 sequence: CASSRDGDSNQPQHF. CDR3 nucleotides: TGTGCCAGCAGTCGGGACGGGGATAGCAATCAGCCCCAGCATTTT. The full variable domain, rest sourced from reference TRBV28 and TRBJ1-5, is DVKVTQSSRYLVKRTGEKVFLECVQDMDHENMFWYRQDPGLGLRLIYFSYDVKMKEKGDIPEGYSVSREKKERFSLILESASTNQTSMYLCASSRDGDSNQPQHFGDGTRLSIL.

The sample holds one count of this clone. This chain uses TRBV19 with TRBJ2-1; TRBD1 might be the D (6 bases). This CDR3 is 13 amino acids long. Germline V CDR1 and CDR2: LNHDA, SQIVND (reference sequence). V was clipped by 6 bases and J by 4 bases, with 10 bases between them. The CDR3 DNA follows: TGTGCCAGTAGGGGGACAATGTACAATGAGCAGTTCTTC. It codes for CASRGTMYNEQFF. Complete variable domain (other parts from reference TRBV19 and TRBJ2-1): DGGITQSPKYLFRKEGQNVTLSCEQNLNHDAMYWYRQDPGQGLRLIYYSQIVNDFQKGDIAEGYSVSREKKESFPLTVTSAQKNPTAFYLCASRGTMYNEQFFGPGTRLTVL.

The V gene is TRBV2, the J gene TRBJ2-7; D is tentatively TRBD1 or TRBD2 (6 bases each). Trimming shortened V by 5 bases and J by 5 bases, and 16 bases separated the two germline ends. CDR3 size: 14 residues. CDR1 is SNHLY and CDR2 is FYNNEI in the germline V gene. CDR3 amino acids: CASSRWQGRNEQYF. The CDR3 DNA sequence: TGTGCCAGCAGTCGGTGGCAGGGGAGGAACGAGCAGTACTTC.